A selection of T cell receptor beta chains follows, all from one sample in a study of OX40 agonist ivuxolimab in advanced cancers. Sequencing was performed with immunoSEQ multiplex PCR; in TCRdb, only in-frame clones are kept and a portion is missing. The sample lists roughly 58,000 clones, over 80% occurring once. Sequencing used CD4+ or CD8+ T cells sorted from blood, obtained in a trial of the OX40 agonist ivuxolimab. These receptors all stem from an adult with an advanced solid tumor such as melanoma, head and neck, liver or kidney cancer. Each CDR3 is given with its conserved first and last residue. D genes are given only for firm matches. Clone size, where shown, is once, few, many, or a class for clones that have expanded.

D gene: .
J gene: TRBJ1-1
clone size: few
V gene: TRBV7-9
CDR3 protein: CASSFGEAFF
CDR3 DNA: TGTGCCAGCAGCTTCGGTGAAGCTTTCTTT

D gene: .
J gene: TRBJ1-1
clone size: once
V gene: TRBV15
CDR3 protein: CATSAFTMNTEAFF
CDR3 DNA: TGTGCCACCAGCGCATTCACCATGAACACTGAAGCTTTCTTT

D gene: .
J gene: TRBJ1-1
clone size: few
V gene: TRBV5-1
CDR3 protein: CASTQTGVNTEAFF
CDR3 DNA: TGCGCCAGCACCCAAACCGGGGTGAACACTGAAGCTTTCTTT

D gene: TRBD1
J gene: TRBJ1-2
clone size: .
V gene: TRBV12-5
CDR3 protein: CASGLVPIRTGDGYTF
CDR3 DNA: TGTGCTAGTGGTTTGGTACCAATTCGGACAGGGGATGGCTACACCTTC

D gene: TRBD2
J gene: TRBJ2-5
clone size: .
V gene: TRBV7-3
CDR3 protein: CASSLGPTGLAGNLETQYF
CDR3 DNA: TGTGCCAGCAGCTTAGGACCCACTGGACTAGCGGGAAATTTAGAGACCCAGTACTTC

D gene: .
J gene: TRBJ1-3
clone size: .
V gene: TRBV2
CDR3 protein: CASSVTGRDTIYF
CDR3 DNA: TGTGCCAGCAGTGTAACAGGGAGAGACACCATATATTTT

D gene: .
J gene: TRBJ2-5
clone size: .
V gene: TRBV11-2
CDR3 protein: CASSPSRAQETQYF
CDR3 DNA: TGTGCCAGCAGCCCGTCCCGGGCTCAAGAGACCCAGTACTTC

D gene: .
J gene: TRBJ2-6
clone size: .
V gene: TRBV2
CDR3 protein: CASTGVSLGGANVLTF
CDR3 DNA: TGTGCCAGCACAGGGGTTTCCTTAGGTGGGGCCAACGTCCTGACTTTC

D gene: .
J gene: TRBJ1-2
clone size: .
V gene: TRBV29-1
CDR3 protein: CSVGRLDGYTF
CDR3 DNA: TGCAGCGTTGGCCGTCTCGATGGCTACACCTTC

D gene: TRBD1
J gene: TRBJ1-2
clone size: .
V gene: TRBV29-1
CDR3 protein: CSVEDLLNRGREVGYTF
CDR3 DNA: TGCAGCGTTGAAGATCTCCTAAACAGGGGGCGAGAGGTTGGCTACACCTTC

D gene: .
J gene: TRBJ2-2
clone size: .
V gene: TRBV29-1
CDR3 protein: CSVVLLNSGELFF
CDR3 DNA: TGCAGCGTTGTGTTACTTAACAGCGGGGAGCTGTTTTTT

D gene: .
J gene: TRBJ1-1
clone size: once
V gene: TRBV19
CDR3 protein: CASSILSGTVNTEAFF
CDR3 DNA: TGTGCCAGTAGTATCCTCTCGGGGACGGTGAACACTGAAGCTTTCTTT